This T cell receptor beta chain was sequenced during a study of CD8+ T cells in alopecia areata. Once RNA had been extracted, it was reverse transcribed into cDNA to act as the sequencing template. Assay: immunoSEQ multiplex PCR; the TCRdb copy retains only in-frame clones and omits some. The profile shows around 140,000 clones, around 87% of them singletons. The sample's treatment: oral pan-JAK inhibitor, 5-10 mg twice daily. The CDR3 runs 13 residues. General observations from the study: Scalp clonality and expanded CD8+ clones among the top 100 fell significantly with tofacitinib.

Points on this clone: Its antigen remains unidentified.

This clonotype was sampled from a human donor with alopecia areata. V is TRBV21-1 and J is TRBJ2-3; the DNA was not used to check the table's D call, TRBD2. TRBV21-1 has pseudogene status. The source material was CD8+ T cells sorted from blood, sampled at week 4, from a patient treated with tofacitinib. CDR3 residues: CASKSPGGGGQYF. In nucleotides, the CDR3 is TGTGCCAGCAAAAGCCCAGGTGGGGGGGGTCAGTATTTT.